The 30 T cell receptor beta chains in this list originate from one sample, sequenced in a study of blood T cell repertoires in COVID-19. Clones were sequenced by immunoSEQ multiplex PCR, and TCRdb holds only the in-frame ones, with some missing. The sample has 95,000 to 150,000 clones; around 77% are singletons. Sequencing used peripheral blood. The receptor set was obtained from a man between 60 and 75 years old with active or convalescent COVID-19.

The CDR3 bases are TGCGCCAGCAGCCCCCGGACAGGGGTAGCAGATACGCAGTATTTT. It is translated as CASSPRTGVADTQYF. The chain couples TRBV4-1 to TRBJ2-3, with 9 bases fitting TRBD1. V shed 4 bases, J shed 4 bases, and the junction held 6 bases outside the gene matches. This CDR3 has 15 amino acids. The germline gives CDR1 MGHRA, CDR2 YSYEKL.

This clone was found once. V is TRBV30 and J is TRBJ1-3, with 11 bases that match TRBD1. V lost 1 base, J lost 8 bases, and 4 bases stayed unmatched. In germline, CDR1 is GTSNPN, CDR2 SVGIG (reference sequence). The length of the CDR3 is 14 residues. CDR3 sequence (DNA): TGTGCCTGGAGTGCGGGACAGGGGGTGGACACCATATATTTT. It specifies CAWSAGQGVDTIYF.

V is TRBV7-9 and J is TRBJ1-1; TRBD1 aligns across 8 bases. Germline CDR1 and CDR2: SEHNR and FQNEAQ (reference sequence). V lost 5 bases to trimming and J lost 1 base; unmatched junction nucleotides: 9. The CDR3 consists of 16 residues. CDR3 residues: CASSPLSGQGNTEAFF. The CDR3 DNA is TGTGCCAGCAGCCCCTTGTCCGGACAGGGGAACACTGAAGCTTTCTTT.

The CDR3 nucleotides read TGTGCCAGTAGTATAGCCCTAGCCAAAAACATTCAGTACTTC. It yields the protein CASSIALAKNIQYF. This chain connects TRBV19 to TRBJ2-4; unclear D gene. Germline assignment: CDR1 LNHDA and CDR2 SQIVND (reference sequence). This CDR3 spans 14 amino acids. Trimming removed 1 base from V and 0 bases from J, with 4 bases in between.

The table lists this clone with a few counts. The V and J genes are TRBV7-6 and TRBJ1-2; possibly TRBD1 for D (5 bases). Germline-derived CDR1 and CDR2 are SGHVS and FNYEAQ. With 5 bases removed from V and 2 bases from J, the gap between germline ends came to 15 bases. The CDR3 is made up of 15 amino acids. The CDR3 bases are TGTGCCAGCAGCCCGGTGGGGCGAGACAACTATGGCTACACCTTC. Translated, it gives CASSPVGRDNYGYTF. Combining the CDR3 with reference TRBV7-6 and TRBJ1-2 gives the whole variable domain GAGVSQSPRYKVTKRGQDVALRCDPISGHVSLYWYRQALGQGPEFLTYFNYEAQQDKSGLPNDRFSAERPEGSISTLTIQRTEQRDSAMYRCASSPVGRDNYGYTFGSGTRLTVV.

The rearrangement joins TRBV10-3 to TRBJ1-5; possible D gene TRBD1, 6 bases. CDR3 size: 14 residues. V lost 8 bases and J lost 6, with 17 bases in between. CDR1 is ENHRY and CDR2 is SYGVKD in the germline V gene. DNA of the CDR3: TGTGCCATCTCCCCCGAGGGGGGGTTTCAGCCCCAGCATTTT. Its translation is CAISPEGGFQPQHF.

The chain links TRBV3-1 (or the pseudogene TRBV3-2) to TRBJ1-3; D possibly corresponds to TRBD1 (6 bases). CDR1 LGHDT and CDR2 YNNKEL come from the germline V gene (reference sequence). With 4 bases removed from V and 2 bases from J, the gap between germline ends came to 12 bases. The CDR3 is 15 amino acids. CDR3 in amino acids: CASSRGTGTGNTIYF. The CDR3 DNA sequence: TGTGCCAGCAGCCGGGGTACAGGGACTGGAAACACCATATATTTT.

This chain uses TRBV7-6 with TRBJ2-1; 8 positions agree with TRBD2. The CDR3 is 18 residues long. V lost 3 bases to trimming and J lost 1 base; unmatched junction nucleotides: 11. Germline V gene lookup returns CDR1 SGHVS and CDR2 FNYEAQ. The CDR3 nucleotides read TGTGCCAGCAGCTTGTGGGGGGCGGGAGGAGCGTCCTACAATGAGCAGTTCTTC. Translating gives CASSLWGAGGASYNEQFF.

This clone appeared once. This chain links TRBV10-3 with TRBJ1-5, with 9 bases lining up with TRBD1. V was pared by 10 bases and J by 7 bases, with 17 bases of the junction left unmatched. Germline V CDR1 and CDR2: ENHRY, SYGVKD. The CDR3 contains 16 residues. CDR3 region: CATKDSPGQGEQPQHF. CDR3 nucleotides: TGTGCCACCAAAGACTCCCCGGGACAGGGCGAACAGCCCCAGCATTTT.

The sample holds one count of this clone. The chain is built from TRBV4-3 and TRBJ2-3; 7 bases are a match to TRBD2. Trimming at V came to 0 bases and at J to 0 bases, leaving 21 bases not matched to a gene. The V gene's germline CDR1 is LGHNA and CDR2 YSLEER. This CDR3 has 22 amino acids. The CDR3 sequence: CASSQDLPRPPLAAPSTDTQYF. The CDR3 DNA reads TGCGCCAGCAGCCAAGATCTGCCTAGGCCTCCGCTAGCGGCCCCTAGCACAGATACGCAGTATTTT.

DNA of the CDR3: TGTGCCAGCTCACCGGTCGACAAGAATGAAAAACTGTTTTTT. It specifies CASSPVDKNEKLFF. V gene TRBV18 combines with J gene TRBJ1-4, with no clear D. The CDR3 totals 14 residues. Germline CDR1 reads KGHSH; CDR2 reads LQKENI. Trimming took off 3 bases at V and 5 bases at J, with 10 bases between the two ends. Full variable domain (missing parts from reference TRBV18 and TRBJ1-4): NAGVMQNPRHLVRRRGQEARLRCSPMKGHSHVYWYRQLPEEGLKFMVYLQKENIIDESGMPKERFSAEFPKEGPSILRIQQVVRGDSAAYFCASSPVDKNEKLFFGSGTQLSVL.

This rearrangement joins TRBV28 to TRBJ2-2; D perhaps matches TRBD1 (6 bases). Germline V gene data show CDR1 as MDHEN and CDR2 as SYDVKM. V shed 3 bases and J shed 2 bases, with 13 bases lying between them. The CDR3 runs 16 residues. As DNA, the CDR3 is TGTGCCAGCAGTTTTAGTCCAGGGGCTAACACCGGGGAGCTGTTTTTT. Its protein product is CASSFSPGANTGELFF.

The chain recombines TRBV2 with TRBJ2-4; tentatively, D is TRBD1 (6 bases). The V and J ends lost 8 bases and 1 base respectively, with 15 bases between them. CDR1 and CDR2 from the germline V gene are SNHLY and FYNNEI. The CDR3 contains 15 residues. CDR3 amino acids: CASRITGMAKNIQYF. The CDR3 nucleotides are TGTGCCAGCCGGATCACAGGGATGGCCAAAAACATTCAGTACTTC. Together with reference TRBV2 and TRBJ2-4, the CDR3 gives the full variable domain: EPEVTQTPSHQVTQMGQEVILRCVPISNHLYFYWYRQILGQKVEFLVSFYNNEISEKSEIFDDQFSVERPDGSNFTLKIRSTKLEDSAMYFCASRITGMAKNIQYFGAGTRLSVL.

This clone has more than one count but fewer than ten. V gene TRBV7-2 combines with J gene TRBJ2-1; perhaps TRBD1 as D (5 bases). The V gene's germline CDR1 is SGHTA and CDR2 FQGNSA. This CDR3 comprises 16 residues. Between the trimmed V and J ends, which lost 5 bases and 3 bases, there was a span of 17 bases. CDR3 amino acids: CASSPPGGASYNEQFF. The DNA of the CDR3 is TGTGCCAGCAGCCCACCTGGTGGGGCTAGCTACAATGAGCAGTTCTTC. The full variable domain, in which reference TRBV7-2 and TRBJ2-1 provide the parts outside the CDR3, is GAGVSQSPSNKVTEKGKDVELRCDPISGHTALYWYRQSLGQGLEFLIYFQGNSAPDKSGLPSDRFSAERTGGSVSTLTIQRTQQEDSAVYLCASSPPGGASYNEQFFGPGTRLTVL.

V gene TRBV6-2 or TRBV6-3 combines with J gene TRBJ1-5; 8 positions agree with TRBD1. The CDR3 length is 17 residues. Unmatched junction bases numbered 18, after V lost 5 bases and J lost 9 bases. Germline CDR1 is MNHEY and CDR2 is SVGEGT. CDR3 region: CASSTRMPGQASGPQHF. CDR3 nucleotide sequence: TGTGCCAGCAGTACCCGAATGCCGGGACAGGCTTCCGGGCCCCAGCATTTT.

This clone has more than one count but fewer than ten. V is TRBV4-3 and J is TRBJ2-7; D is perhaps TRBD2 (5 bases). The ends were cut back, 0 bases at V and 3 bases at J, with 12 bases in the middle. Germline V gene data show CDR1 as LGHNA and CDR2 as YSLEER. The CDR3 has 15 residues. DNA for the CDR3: TGCGCCAGCAGCCAAGAGGTTGCAGGAGGCTACGAGCAGTACTTC. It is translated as CASSQEVAGGYEQYF.

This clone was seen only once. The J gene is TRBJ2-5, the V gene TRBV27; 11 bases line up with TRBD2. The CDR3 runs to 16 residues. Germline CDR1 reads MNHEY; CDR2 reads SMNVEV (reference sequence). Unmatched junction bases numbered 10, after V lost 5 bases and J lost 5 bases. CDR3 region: CASSPGLAGSYETQYF. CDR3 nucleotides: TGTGCCAGCAGTCCCGGACTAGCGGGCTCTTATGAGACCCAGTACTTC.

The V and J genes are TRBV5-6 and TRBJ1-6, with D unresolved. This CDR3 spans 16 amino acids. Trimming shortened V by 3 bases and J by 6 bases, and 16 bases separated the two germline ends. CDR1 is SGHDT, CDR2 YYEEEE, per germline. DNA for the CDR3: TGTGCCAGCAGCTCCAGCGGCGGCCCTGTTAATTCACCCCTCCACTTT. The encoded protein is CASSSSGGPVNSPLHF. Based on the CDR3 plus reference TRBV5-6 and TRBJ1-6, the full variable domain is DAGVTQSPTHLIKTRGQQVTLRCSPKSGHDTVSWYQQALGQGPQFIFQYYEEEERQRGNFPDRFSGHQFPNYSSELNVNALLLGDSALYLCASSSSGGPVNSPLHFGNGTRLTVT.

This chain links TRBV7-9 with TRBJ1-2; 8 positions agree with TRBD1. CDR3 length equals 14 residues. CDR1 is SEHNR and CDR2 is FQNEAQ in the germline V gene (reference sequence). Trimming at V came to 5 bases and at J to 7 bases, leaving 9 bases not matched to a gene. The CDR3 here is CASSLSRGPGGYTF. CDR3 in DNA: TGTGCCAGCAGCCTTTCCAGGGGGCCGGGTGGCTACACCTTC.

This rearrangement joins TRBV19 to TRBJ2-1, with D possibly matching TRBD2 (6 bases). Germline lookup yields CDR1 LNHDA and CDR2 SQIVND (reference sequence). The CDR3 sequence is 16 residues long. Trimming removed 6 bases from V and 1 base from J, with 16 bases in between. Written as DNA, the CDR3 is TGTGCCAGTAGATCGTGGGACTTGGGTTCCTACAATGAGCAGTTCTTC. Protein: CASRSWDLGSYNEQFF.

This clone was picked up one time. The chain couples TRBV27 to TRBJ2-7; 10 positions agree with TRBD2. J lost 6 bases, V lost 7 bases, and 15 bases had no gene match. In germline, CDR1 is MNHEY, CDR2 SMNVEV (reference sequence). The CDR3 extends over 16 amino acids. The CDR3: CASIKTSGFLPAEQYF. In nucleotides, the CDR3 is TGTGCCAGCATTAAGACTAGCGGGTTCCTCCCGGCCGAGCAGTACTTC.

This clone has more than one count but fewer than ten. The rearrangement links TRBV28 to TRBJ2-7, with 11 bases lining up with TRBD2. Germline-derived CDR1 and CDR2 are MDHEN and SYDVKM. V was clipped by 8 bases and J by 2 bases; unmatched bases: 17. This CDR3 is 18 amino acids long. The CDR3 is CASGPGTSGSTRAYEQYF. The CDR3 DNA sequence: TGTGCCAGCGGCCCGGGGACTAGCGGATCCACACGGGCCTACGAGCAGTACTTC.

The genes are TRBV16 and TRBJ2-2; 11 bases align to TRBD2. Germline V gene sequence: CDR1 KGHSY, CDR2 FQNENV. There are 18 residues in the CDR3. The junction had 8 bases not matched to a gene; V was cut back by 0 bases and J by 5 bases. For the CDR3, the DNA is TGTGCCAGCAGCCAATCGGCTAGCGGGAGGATGAGAACCGGGGAGCTGTTTTTT. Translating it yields CASSQSASGRMRTGELFF.

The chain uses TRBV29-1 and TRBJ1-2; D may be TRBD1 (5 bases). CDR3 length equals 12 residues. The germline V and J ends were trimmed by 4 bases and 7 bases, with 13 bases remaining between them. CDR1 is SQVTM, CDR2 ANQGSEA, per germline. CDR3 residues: CSVVGPEGGYTF. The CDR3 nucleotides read TGCAGCGTTGTGGGGCCGGAGGGTGGCTACACCTTC.

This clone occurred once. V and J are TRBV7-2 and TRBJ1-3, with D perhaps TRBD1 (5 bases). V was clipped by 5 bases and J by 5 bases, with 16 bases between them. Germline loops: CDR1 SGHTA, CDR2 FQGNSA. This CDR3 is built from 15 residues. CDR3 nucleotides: TGTGCCAGCAGCACCCTGGGGGGGAAGCGAAACACCATATATTTT. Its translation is CASSTLGGKRNTIYF.

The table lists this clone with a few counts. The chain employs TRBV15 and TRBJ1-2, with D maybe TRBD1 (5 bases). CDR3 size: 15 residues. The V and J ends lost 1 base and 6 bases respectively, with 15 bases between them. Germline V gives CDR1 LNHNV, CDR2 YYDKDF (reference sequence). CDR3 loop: CATSRGGAEKDGYTF. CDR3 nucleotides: TGTGCCACCAGCAGAGGGGGCGCAGAAAAGGATGGCTACACCTTC.

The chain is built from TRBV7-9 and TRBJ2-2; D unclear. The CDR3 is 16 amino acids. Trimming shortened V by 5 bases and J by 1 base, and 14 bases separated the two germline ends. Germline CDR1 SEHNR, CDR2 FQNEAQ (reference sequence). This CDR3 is CASSPRGKGNTGELFF. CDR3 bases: TGTGCCAGCAGCCCCCGAGGTAAAGGGAACACCGGGGAGCTGTTTTTT.

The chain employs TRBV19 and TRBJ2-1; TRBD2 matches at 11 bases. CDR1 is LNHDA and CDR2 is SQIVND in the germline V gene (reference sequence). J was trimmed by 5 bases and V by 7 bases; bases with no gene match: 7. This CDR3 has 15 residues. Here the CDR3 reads CASKGTSGRNNEQFF. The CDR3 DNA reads TGTGCCAGTAAGGGAACTAGCGGGAGAAACAATGAGCAGTTCTTC.

CDR3 DNA sequence: TGTGCCAGCAGCTTGGAAGCGGGAAGGTGGACAGATACGCAGTATTTT. This gives the protein CASSLEAGRWTDTQYF. The chain uses TRBV5-5 and TRBJ2-3; 7 nucleotides match TRBD2. The germline gives CDR1 SGHKS, CDR2 YYEKEE (reference sequence). There are 16 residues in the CDR3. Trimming removed 0 bases from V and 3 bases from J; junction bases left unmatched: 7.

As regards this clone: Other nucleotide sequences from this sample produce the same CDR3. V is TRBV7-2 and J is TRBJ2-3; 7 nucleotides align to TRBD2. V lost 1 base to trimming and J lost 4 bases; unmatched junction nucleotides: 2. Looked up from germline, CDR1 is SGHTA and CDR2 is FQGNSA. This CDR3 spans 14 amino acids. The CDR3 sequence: CASSLELAADTQYF. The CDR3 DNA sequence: TGTGCCAGCAGCTTAGAGCTAGCGGCAGATACGCAGTATTTT.